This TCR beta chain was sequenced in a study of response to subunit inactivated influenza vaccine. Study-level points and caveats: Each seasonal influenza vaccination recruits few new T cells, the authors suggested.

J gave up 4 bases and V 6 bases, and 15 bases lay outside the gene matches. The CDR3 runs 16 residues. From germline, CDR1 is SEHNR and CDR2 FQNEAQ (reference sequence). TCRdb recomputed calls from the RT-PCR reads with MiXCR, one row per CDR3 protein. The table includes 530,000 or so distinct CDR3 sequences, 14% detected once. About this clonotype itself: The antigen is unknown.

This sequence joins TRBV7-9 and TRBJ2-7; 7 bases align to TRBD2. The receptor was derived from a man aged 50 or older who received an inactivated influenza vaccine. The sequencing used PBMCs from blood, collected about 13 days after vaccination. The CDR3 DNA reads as TGTGCCAGCAGGACCGGGTCTAGCGGAGGGCTTTACGAGCAGTACTTC. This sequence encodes CASRTGSSGGLYEQYF.